This T cell receptor beta chain was observed in a study of T-cell memory formation after mild COVID-19. TCRdb redid the calling of the 5' RACE reads with MiXCR, one entry per CDR3 protein. The sample consists of about 340,000 distinct CDR3 sequences, about a sixth of them appearing once. Germline V CDR1 and CDR2: LNHNV, YYDKDF (reference sequence). Trimming cost V 4 bases and J 4 bases; bases outside gene matches: 5. This CDR3 is built from 15 residues. General study points: Mainly in CM and EM were contracting CD4+ clones; CD8+ were in EMRA.

This clonotype was observed a handful of times. Its antigen is undetermined. This TCR was sampled from a man aged 18 to 29 who had mild COVID-19 (a few samples of this study predate the infection). Cell type and time point are not known. The sequenced material came from PBMCs or a T cell subset sorted from them (not recorded which). This rearrangement joins TRBV15 to TRBJ1-2, with TRBD1 matching over 11 bases. This chain's CDR3 is CATSKDRGLSYGYTF. The CDR3 DNA is TGTGCCACCAGCAAGGACAGGGGGCTTTCCTATGGCTACACCTTC.